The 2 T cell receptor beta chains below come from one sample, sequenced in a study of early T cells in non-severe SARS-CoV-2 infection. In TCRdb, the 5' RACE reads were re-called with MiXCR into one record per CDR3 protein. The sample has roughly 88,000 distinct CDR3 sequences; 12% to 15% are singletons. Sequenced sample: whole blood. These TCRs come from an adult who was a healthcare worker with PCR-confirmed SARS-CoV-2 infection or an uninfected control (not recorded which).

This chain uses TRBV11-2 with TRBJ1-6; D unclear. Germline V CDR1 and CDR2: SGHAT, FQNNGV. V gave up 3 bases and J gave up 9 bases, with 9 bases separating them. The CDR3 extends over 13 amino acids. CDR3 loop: CASSLAMSSPLHF. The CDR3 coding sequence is TGTGCCAGCAGCTTGGCTATGAGTTCACCCCTCCACTTT. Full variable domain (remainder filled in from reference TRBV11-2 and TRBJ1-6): EAGVAQSPRYKIIEKRQSVAFWCNPISGHATLYWYQQILGQGPKLLIQFQNNGVVDDSQLPKDRFSAERLKGVDSTLKIQPAKLEDSAVYLCASSLAMSSPLHFGNGTRLTVT.

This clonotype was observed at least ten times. As DNA, the CDR3 is TGTGCCAGCAGCCCAGAGACTAGCGGAGGACCTCCCTCCTACGAGCAGTACTTC. This codes for CASSPETSGGPPSYEQYF. V and J are TRBV3-1 and TRBJ2-7; 9 bases match TRBD2. Looked up from germline, CDR1 is LGHDT and CDR2 is YNNKEL (reference sequence). The CDR3 has 18 residues. Unmatched junction bases numbered 13, after V lost 4 bases and J lost 0 bases.